The rows below give T cell receptor beta chains drawn from one sample of a study of Graves' ophthalmopathy and Graves' hyperthyroidism. TCRdb itself ran the multiplex PCR reads through MiXCR, one entry per CDR3 protein. Counted here are some 1.1 million distinct CDR3 sequences, about two fifths occurring once; the ten biggest clones make up approximately 10%. Specimen: peripheral blood or thyroid tissue (not recorded which). Receptors were obtained from an adult man with Graves' hyperthyroidism. CDR3s include the opening cysteine and the closing phenylalanine or tryptophan. D genes are given only for firm matches. Some rows mark clone size as missing; the rest say once, few, many or name a class of expanded clone.

d_gene,j_gene,abundance,len,v_gene,CDR3aa,CDR3nt
TRBD1,TRBJ1-4,-,15,TRBV18,CASSVPGQNNEKLFF,TGTGCCAGCTCAGTACCGGGACAGAATAATGAAAAACTGTTTTTT
-,TRBJ1-6,-,15,TRBV7-2,CASSSSQGYNSPLHF,TGTGCCAGCAGCTCCTCGCAGGGCTATAATTCACCCCTCCACTTT
-,TRBJ2-7,-,14,TRBV6-9,CASSYANPLYEQYF,TGTGCCAGCAGTTATGCGAACCCCCTGTACGAGCAGTACTTC
-,TRBJ2-7,few,15,TRBV11-2,CASSTAEGDPYEQYF,TGTGCCAGCAGCACCGCAGAGGGGGACCCCTACGAGCAGTACTTC
TRBD1,TRBJ2-5,-,14,TRBV29-1,CSVPSGTVQETQYF,TGCAGCGTACCCTCCGGGACAGTCCAAGAGACCCAGTACTTC
TRBD2,TRBJ2-7,many,17,TRBV9,CASSVAGVASGGREQYF,TGTGCCAGCAGCGTAGCTGGAGTGGCTAGCGGGGGCAGGGAGCAGTACTTC
-,TRBJ1-1,many,13,TRBV20-1,CSARPGSVTEAFF,TGCAGTGCTAGACCAGGGTCTGTCACTGAAGCTTTCTTT
-,TRBJ2-7,-,12,TRBV2,CASQAGSYEQYF,TGTGCCAGTCAAGCAGGGAGCTACGAGCAGTACTTC
-,TRBJ1-3,-,14,TRBV6-6,CATDRDGRGNTIYF,TGTGCTACGGACCGGGACGGGAGGGGAAACACCATATATTTT
TRBD1,TRBJ1-1,-,14,TRBV29-1,CSVIQGWGANQAFF,TGCAGCGTTATACAGGGGTGGGGAGCCAACCAAGCTTTCTTT
-,TRBJ1-2,-,13,TRBV15,CATSRVGDRGYTF,TGTGCCACCAGCAGAGTTGGGGATCGTGGCTACACCTTC
-,TRBJ2-7,many,15,TRBV10-2,CASRGLGGEPYEQYF,TGCGCCAGTAGGGGGTTGGGCGGAGAACCATACGAGCAGTACTTC
-,TRBJ1-6,-,19,TRBV10-3,CAISARGRDRSSYNSPLHF,TGTGCCATCAGTGCTAGAGGTCGGGACCGAAGCTCCTATAATTCACCCCTCCACTTT
TRBD2,TRBJ2-5,many,15,TRBV7-2,CASLGRGGVQETQYF,TGTGCCAGCCTCGGTCGGGGGGGCGTCCAAGAGACCCAGTACTTC
-,TRBJ2-7,-,13,TRBV10-3,CAISDPQTYEQYF,TGTGCCATCAGTGACCCACAAACCTACGAGCAGTACTTC
-,TRBJ1-5,many,14,TRBV19,CASSNGAGNQPQHF,TGTGCCAGTAGTAACGGGGCGGGCAATCAGCCCCAGCATTTT
TRBD1,TRBJ2-7,-,16,TRBV2,CASSKGAGQGVYEQYF,TGTGCCAGCAGTAAAGGAGCGGGACAGGGTGTCTACGAGCAGTACTTC
-,TRBJ2-2,-,13,TRBV24-1,CATGTADTGELFF,TGTGCCACAGGGACGGCCGACACCGGGGAGCTGTTTTTT
TRBD2,TRBJ2-5,few,16,TRBV7-2,CASSRGGGGGGQTQYF,TGTGCCAGCAGCCGGGGGGGGGGGGGCGGAGGACAGACCCAGTACTTC
-,TRBJ2-7,many,12,TRBV12-3/TRBV12-4,CASSRTDHEQYF,TGTGCCAGCAGCCGGACAGACCACGAGCAGTACTTC
-,TRBJ2-3,-,14,TRBV5-1,CASSSGTPGDTQYF,TGCGCCAGCAGCTCAGGGACCCCAGGGGATACGCAGTATTTT
-,TRBJ2-6,-,15,TRBV20-1,CSASSLVPGANVLTF,TGCAGTGCCAGCAGCTTAGTACCTGGGGCCAACGTCCTGACTTTC
TRBD1,TRBJ2-7,few,14,TRBV7-8,CASSTQGASYEQYF,TGTGCCAGCAGCACACAGGGGGCGTCTTACGAGCAGTACTTC
TRBD1,TRBJ2-7,many,14,TRBV20-1,CSATGGLSSYEQYF,TGCAGTGCCACAGGGGGCCTTAGCTCCTACGAGCAGTACTTC
-,TRBJ2-7,few,13,TRBV10-2,CASRAGRSYEQYF,TGCGCCAGCAGAGCAGGGAGGTCCTACGAGCAGTACTTC
TRBD2,TRBJ2-7,few,17,TRBV12-3/TRBV12-4,CASSQVGLAGGPYEQYF,TGTGCCAGCAGTCAAGTGGGACTAGCGGGAGGGCCCTACGAGCAGTACTTC
-,TRBJ2-5,-,14,TRBV28,CASGERTAKETQYF,TGTGCCAGCGGGGAGCGGACAGCGAAGGAGACCCAGTACTTC
-,TRBJ2-2,few,16,TRBV7-2,CASSLSGVDGTGELFF,TGTGCCAGCAGCTTGAGCGGAGTAGATGGGACCGGGGAGCTGTTTTTT
TRBD1,TRBJ2-6,few,16,TRBV6-5,CATSSGGALGANVLTF,TGTGCCACCTCCTCAGGGGGCGCGTTAGGGGCCAACGTCCTGACTTTC
TRBD2,TRBJ2-1,once,16,TRBV2,CASSVASGRVGGEQFF,TGTGCCAGCAGTGTCGCTAGCGGGAGGGTCGGCGGGGAGCAGTTCTTC
TRBD1,TRBJ2-7,-,15,TRBV29-1,CSVVAQGTGGIEQYF,TGCAGCGTTGTGGCCCAAGGGACAGGGGGCATCGAGCAGTACTTC
-,TRBJ1-4,-,14,TRBV15,CATSREVGDEKLFF,TGTGCCACCAGCAGAGAGGTTGGGGATGAAAAACTGTTTTTT
-,TRBJ2-7,-,14,TRBV10-3,CAISEPGNQPQQYF,TGTGCCATCAGTGAGCCGGGCAATCAGCCCCAGCAGTACTTC
TRBD1,TRBJ1-4,many,13,TRBV25-1,CASSATGYEKLFF,TGTGCCAGCAGTGCGACAGGGTACGAAAAACTGTTTTTT
-,TRBJ1-4,-,15,TRBV5-1,CASSLRELRNEKLFF,TGTGCCAGCAGCTTACGGGAATTGCGTAATGAAAAACTGTTTTTT
TRBD1,TRBJ1-5,many,15,TRBV5-8,CASRAGQPSNQPQHF,TGTGCCAGCAGGGCGGGACAGCCTAGCAATCAGCCCCAGCATTTT
-,TRBJ1-5,-,15,TRBV20-1,CSAERGAERNQPQHF,TGCAGTGCGGAAAGGGGGGCGGAACGCAATCAGCCCCAGCATTTT
-,TRBJ2-7,-,14,TRBV10-2,CASSEIRISYEQYF,TGTGCCAGCAGTGAAATCCGGATCTCCTACGAGCAGTACTTC
-,TRBJ2-7,-,14,TRBV11-2,CASSPDRTRYEQYF,TGTGCCAGCAGCCCTGACAGGACAAGATACGAGCAGTACTTC
-,TRBJ1-1,few,13,TRBV20-1,CSAPRGHNTEAFF,TGCAGTGCACCGCGGGGGCATAACACTGAAGCTTTCTTT
TRBD2,TRBJ2-7,-,14,TRBV7-2,CASRLAGPRGEQYF,TGTGCCAGCAGACTAGCGGGGCCCAGGGGGGAGCAGTACTTC
-,TRBJ1-1,-,10,TRBV29-1,CSVRDGEAFF,TGCAGCGTGAGGGACGGTGAAGCTTTCTTT